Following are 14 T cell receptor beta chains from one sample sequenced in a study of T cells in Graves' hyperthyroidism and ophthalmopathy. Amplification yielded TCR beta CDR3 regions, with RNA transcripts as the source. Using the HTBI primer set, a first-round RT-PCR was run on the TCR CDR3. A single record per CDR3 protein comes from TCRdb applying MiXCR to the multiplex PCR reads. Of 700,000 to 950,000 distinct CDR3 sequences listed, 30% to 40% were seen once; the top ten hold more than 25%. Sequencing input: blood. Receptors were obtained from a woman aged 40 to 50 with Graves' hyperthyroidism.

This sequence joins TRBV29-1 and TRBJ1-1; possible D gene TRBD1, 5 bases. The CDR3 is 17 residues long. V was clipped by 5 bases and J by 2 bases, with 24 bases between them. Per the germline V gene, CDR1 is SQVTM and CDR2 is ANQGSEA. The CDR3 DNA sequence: TGCAGCGTTTTCCGCAGCTTGGAGGGACGGGTAAACACTGAAGCTTTCTTT. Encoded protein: CSVFRSLEGRVNTEAFF.

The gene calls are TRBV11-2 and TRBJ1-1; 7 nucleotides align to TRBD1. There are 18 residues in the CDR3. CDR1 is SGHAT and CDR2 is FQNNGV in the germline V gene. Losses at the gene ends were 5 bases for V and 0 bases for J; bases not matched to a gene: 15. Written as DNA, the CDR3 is TGTGCCAGCAGCCAGTCCTTAGGGGGACAGTTCATGAACACTGAAGCTTTCTTT. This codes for CASSQSLGGQFMNTEAFF.

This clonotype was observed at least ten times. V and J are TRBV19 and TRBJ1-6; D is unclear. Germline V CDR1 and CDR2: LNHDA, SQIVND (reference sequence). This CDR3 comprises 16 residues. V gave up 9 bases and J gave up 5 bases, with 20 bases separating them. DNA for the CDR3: TGTGCCAGCACTAGGGCGGGAGGTGCCGATAATTCACCCCTCCACTTT. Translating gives CASTRAGGADNSPLHF.

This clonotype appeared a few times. CDR3 loop: CSANPSSGFSTDTQYF. As DNA, the CDR3 is TGCAGTGCCAACCCCTCTAGCGGATTTAGCACAGATACGCAGTATTTT. The J gene is TRBJ2-3, the V gene TRBV20-1, with TRBD2 matching 7 bases. After removal of 6 bases from V and 0 bases from J, the junction contained 12 bases not matched to a gene. This CDR3 is 16 amino acids long. Germline V lookup: CDR1 DFQATT, CDR2 SNEGSKA (reference sequence).

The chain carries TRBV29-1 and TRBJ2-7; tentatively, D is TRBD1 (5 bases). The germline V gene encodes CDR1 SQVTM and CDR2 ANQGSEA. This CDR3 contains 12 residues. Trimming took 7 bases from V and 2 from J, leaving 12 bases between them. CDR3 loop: CSALTETYEQYF. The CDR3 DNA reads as TGCAGCGCTTTGACAGAAACCTACGAGCAGTACTTC.

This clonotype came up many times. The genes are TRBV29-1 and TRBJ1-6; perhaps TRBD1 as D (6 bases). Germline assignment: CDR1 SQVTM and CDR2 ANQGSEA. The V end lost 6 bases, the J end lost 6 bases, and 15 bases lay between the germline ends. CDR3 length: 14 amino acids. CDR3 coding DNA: TGCAGCGTGCGCTTGGCAGGGGTTAATTCACCCCTCCACTTT. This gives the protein CSVRLAGVNSPLHF.

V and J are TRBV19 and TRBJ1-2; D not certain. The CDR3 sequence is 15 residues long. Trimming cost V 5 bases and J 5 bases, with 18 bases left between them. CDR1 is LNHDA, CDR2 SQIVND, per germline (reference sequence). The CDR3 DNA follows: TGTGCCAGTAGTCCCCGGGCCTTTCACGAGTATGGCTACACCTTC. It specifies CASSPRAFHEYGYTF.

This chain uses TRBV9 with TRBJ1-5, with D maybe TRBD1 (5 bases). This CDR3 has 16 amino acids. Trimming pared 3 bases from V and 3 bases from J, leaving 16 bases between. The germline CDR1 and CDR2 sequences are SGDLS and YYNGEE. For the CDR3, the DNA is TGTGCCAGCAGCGGGGGGAGAGGAATCAACAATCAGCCCCAGCATTTT. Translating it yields CASSGGRGINNQPQHF.

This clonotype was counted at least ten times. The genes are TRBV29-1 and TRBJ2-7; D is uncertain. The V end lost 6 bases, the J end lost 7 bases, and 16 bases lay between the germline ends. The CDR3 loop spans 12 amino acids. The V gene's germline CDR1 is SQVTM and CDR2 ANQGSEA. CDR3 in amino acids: CSVAGNVDEQYF. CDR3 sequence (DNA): TGCAGCGTCGCAGGAAACGTCGATGAGCAGTACTTC.

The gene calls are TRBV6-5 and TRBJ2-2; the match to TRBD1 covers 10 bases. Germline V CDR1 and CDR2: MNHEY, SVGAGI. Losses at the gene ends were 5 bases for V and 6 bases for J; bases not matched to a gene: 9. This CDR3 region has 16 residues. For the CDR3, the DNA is TGTGCCAGCAGTCCCCCCAGGACAGGGGGTTCCGGGGAGCTGTTTTTT. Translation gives CASSPPRTGGSGELFF.

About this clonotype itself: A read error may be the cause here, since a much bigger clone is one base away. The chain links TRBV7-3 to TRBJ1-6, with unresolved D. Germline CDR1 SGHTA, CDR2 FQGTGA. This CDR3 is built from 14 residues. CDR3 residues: CASSLRGNHSPLYF. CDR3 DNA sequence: TGTGCCAGCAGCTTAAGAGGAAACCATTCACCCCTCTACTTT.

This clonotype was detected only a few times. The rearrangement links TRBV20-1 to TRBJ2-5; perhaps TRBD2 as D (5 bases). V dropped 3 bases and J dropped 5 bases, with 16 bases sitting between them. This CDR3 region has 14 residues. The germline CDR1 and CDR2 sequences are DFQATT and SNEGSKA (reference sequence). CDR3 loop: CSARGPRVRETQYF. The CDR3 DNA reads TGCAGTGCTAGGGGCCCGCGGGTCCGGGAGACCCAGTACTTC.

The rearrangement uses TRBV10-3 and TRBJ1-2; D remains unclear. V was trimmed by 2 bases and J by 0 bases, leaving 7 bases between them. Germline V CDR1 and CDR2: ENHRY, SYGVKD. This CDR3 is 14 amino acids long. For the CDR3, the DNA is TGTGCCATCAGTGAGGACGTAGCTAACTATGGCTACACCTTC. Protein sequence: CAISEDVANYGYTF.

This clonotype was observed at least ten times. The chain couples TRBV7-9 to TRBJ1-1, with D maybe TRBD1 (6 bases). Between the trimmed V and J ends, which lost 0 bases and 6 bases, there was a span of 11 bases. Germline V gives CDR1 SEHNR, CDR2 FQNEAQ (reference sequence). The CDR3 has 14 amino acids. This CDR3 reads CASSLAGGASEAFF. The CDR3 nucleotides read TGTGCCAGCAGCTTAGCGGGGGGCGCGTCTGAAGCTTTCTTT.